The 26 T cell receptor beta chains in this list originate from one sample, sequenced in a study of siplizumab effects on memory and regulatory T cells. Coculture of the mixed lymphocyte reaction cells took place at 37 degrees C and lasted over five days. No cognate antigen is known for these TCRs. The data were produced by immunoSEQ multiplex PCR, yet TCRdb's version contains in-frame clones alone and is incomplete. The table records roughly 3,300 clones, more than 45% of them present only once. The sample comprised CFSE-low (dividing) CD4+ T cells sorted from an allogeneic mixed lymphocyte reaction. The receptors come from a human donor in good health; the cells came from an allogeneic mixed lymphocyte reaction.

The sample holds a few counts of this clone. The chain couples TRBV9 to TRBJ1-1; D remains unclear. The CDR3 is made up of 14 amino acids. The germline V gene has CDR1 SGDLS and CDR2 YYNGEE. Between the trimmed V and J ends, which lost 1 base and 1 base, there was a span of 8 bases. CDR3 loop: CASSVLSQNTEAFF. The CDR3, as DNA: TGTGCCAGCAGCGTATTGTCCCAGAACACTGAAGCTTTCTTT.

This sequence joins TRBV5-1 and TRBJ2-1; 8 bases agree with TRBD2. Germline V gives CDR1 SGHRS, CDR2 YFSETQ. The CDR3 sequence is 14 residues long. V was clipped by 3 bases and J by 7 bases; unmatched bases: 6. CDR3 in amino acids: CASSSAGGGNEQFF. CDR3 DNA: TGCGCCAGCAGCTCGGCGGGGGGCGGGAATGAGCAGTTCTTC.

The chain joins TRBV4-2 to TRBJ1-2; TRBD1 agrees at 8 bases. J gave up 7 bases and V 0 bases, and 10 bases lay outside the gene matches. This CDR3 is 16 amino acids long. CDR1 and CDR2 (germline): LGHNA, YNFKEQ. CDR3 coding DNA: TGTGCCAGCAGCCAAGATACAGGGCAGGGGGCCTTTGGCTACACCTTC. Its translation is CASSQDTGQGAFGYTF.

The rearrangement links TRBV28 to TRBJ1-6; D remains ambiguous. V shed 2 bases and J shed 11 bases, with 7 bases lying between them. CDR3 length: 12 residues. Germline loops: CDR1 MDHEN, CDR2 SYDVKM. CDR3 sequence reads: CASSLEVPPLHF. The CDR3 bases are TGTGCCAGCAGTTTAGAGGTGCCACCCCTCCACTTT.

This chain joins TRBV28 and TRBJ2-1; 9 nucleotides align to TRBD1. V was clipped by 3 bases and J by 3 bases; unmatched bases: 0. The CDR3 is 14 amino acids. Germline assignment: CDR1 MDHEN and CDR2 SYDVKM. The CDR3 sequence is CASSLTGGYNEQFF. As DNA, the CDR3 is TGTGCCAGCAGTTTGACAGGGGGCTACAATGAGCAGTTCTTC.

This clone was found a few times. CDR3 residues: CASSIALGSGGPRDTQYF. The CDR3 DNA is TGTGCCAGTAGTATAGCCCTTGGCAGCGGGGGGCCTAGAGATACGCAGTATTTT. The chain carries TRBV19 and TRBJ2-3, with TRBD2 matching 9 bases. With V trimmed by 1 base and J by 5 bases, 13 bases remained unmatched. The CDR3 totals 18 residues. CDR1 and CDR2 (germline): LNHDA, SQIVND (reference sequence).

This sequence joins TRBV18 and TRBJ1-3, with no clear D. This CDR3 has 15 residues. The V end lost 3 bases, the J end lost 0 bases, and 9 bases lay between the germline ends. CDR1 KGHSH and CDR2 LQKENI come from the germline V gene. The CDR3 is CASSPRLASGNTIYF. As DNA, the CDR3 is TGTGCCAGCTCACCCAGGTTAGCCTCTGGAAACACCATATATTTT.

This clone is large by share. The rearrangement joins TRBV6-5 to TRBJ1-4; D gene unclear. The germline V gene encodes CDR1 MNHEY and CDR2 SVGAGI. V dropped 5 bases and J dropped 7 bases, with 14 bases sitting between them. There are 14 residues in the CDR3. The CDR3 DNA follows: TGTGCCAGCAGTACCGGACGGAGTGGTGAAAAACTGTTTTTT. Amino acids: CASSTGRSGEKLFF.

The J gene is TRBJ1-2, the V gene TRBV19, with 7 positions matching TRBD1. Per the germline V gene, CDR1 is LNHDA and CDR2 is SQIVND (reference sequence). The CDR3 runs to 15 residues. With V trimmed by 4 bases and J by 2 bases, 7 bases remained unmatched. CDR3 sequence (DNA): TGTGCCAGTAGTAAGGGGGCAGTCCGAAACTATGGCTACACCTTC. This encodes CASSKGAVRNYGYTF.

The CDR3 DNA reads TGCGCCAGCAGCCAAGGGCAGGGTTCCGCTGGAAACACCATATATTTT. Protein product: CASSQGQGSAGNTIYF. The chain employs TRBV4-3 and TRBJ1-3; tentative D call: TRBD1 (5 bases). The length of the CDR3 is 16 residues. The V gene's germline CDR1 is LGHNA and CDR2 YSLEER. V was shortened by 1 base and J by 2 bases, with 12 bases between the two germline ends.

This clone occurred a few times. The chain links TRBV29-1 to TRBJ1-1; D is possibly TRBD1 (5 bases). This CDR3 is 12 amino acids long. V lost 3 bases to trimming and J lost 5 bases, with 10 bases between them. Looked up from germline, CDR1 is SQVTM and CDR2 is ANQGSEA. The CDR3 sequence: CSVDGGGTEAFF. The CDR3 bases are TGCAGCGTTGATGGGGGGGGGACTGAAGCTTTCTTT.

The chain uses TRBV10-2 and TRBJ2-7, with D unclear. Germline V gene sequence: CDR1 WSHSY, CDR2 SAAADI. The V gene lost 2 bases and the J gene lost 4 bases, with 3 bases spanning the gap. This CDR3 spans 11 amino acids. The CDR3 sequence is CASSERYEQYF. The CDR3 DNA reads TGCGCCAGCAGTGAGCGGTACGAGCAGTACTTC.

As regards this clone: Relative to the germline gene, one junction end is altered; a read error may explain this. The same CDR3 can be traced to other DNA sequences in this sample. This chain joins TRBV5-6 and TRBJ1-3, with a weak D call TRBD1 (5 bases). The CDR3 length is 16 residues. CDR1 and CDR2 from the germline V gene are SGHDT and YYEEEE. The CDR3 DNA reads as TGTGCCAGCACCTCGATTTGGGACCTCTCTGGAAACACCATATACTTT. Amino acid sequence: CASTSIWDLSGNTIYF.

The chain uses TRBV19 and TRBJ2-3; possible D gene TRBD1, 6 bases. This CDR3 region has 13 residues. Trimming pared 4 bases from V and 4 bases from J, leaving 9 bases between. From germline, CDR1 is LNHDA and CDR2 SQIVND (reference sequence). CDR3: CASSSQGSDTQYF. The CDR3 nucleotides are TGTGCCAGTAGTAGTCAGGGGTCAGATACGCAGTATTTT.

This chain connects TRBV5-1 to TRBJ1-6; 9 bases are a match to TRBD1. The germline V gene has CDR1 SGHRS and CDR2 YFSETQ. There are 14 residues in the CDR3. Trimming took 4 bases from V and 10 from J; bases not matched to a gene: 6. CDR3 residues: CASSLDRGRSPLHF. The CDR3, as DNA: TGCGCCAGCAGCCTGGACAGGGGTCGGTCACCCCTCCACTTT.

The V call is TRBV28, the J call TRBJ2-3, with D possibly matching TRBD2 (7 bases). The V gene lost 8 bases and the J gene lost 2 bases, with 29 bases spanning the gap. Germline loops: CDR1 MDHEN, CDR2 SYDVKM. The CDR3 sequence is 19 residues long. Written as DNA, the CDR3 is TGTGCCAGCTACCCCCCCTATGAGGGGGGGCCGTTAGCCACAGATACGCAGTATTTT. It is translated as CASYPPYEGGPLATDTQYF.

V usage is TRBV27 and J usage is TRBJ2-7; TRBD1 matches at 10 bases. CDR1 is MNHEY, CDR2 SMNVEV, per germline (reference sequence). V trimming: 3 bases; J trimming: 5 bases; junction bases outside the gene matches: 7. The length of the CDR3 is 15 residues. CDR3 region: CASSFNRDRGHEQYF. The CDR3 coding sequence is TGTGCCAGCAGTTTCAACCGGGACAGGGGACACGAGCAGTACTTC.

The genes are TRBV6-5 and TRBJ2-3; 9 bases are shared with TRBD2. Germline values: CDR1 MNHEY, CDR2 SVGAGI. The CDR3 has 14 amino acids. Trimming cost V 10 bases and J 5 bases; bases outside gene matches: 10. The CDR3 reads CATMWAAGGDTQYF. The CDR3 DNA reads TGTGCCACTATGTGGGCAGCGGGGGGAGATACGCAGTATTTT.

The chain employs TRBV10-3 and TRBJ2-5, with a tentative D call TRBD2 (5 bases). V lost 10 bases to trimming and J lost 2 bases, with 14 bases between them. The CDR3 runs to 13 residues. Germline CDR1 is ENHRY and CDR2 is SYGVKD. CDR3 in DNA: TGTGCCAACGGGGTTAGGGAACAAGAGACCCAGTACTTC. Translated, it gives CANGVREQETQYF.

The chain combines TRBV2 with TRBJ1-1; weak D call: TRBD1 (6 bases). V was pared by 6 bases and J by 0 bases, with 11 bases between. CDR1 SNHLY and CDR2 FYNNEI come from the germline V gene. CDR3 size: 14 residues. The CDR3 DNA reads as TGTGCCAGCAGCGCGGGGACACTGAACACTGAAGCTTTCTTT. Its protein is CASSAGTLNTEAFF.

This chain uses TRBV6-5 with TRBJ2-7, with 7 bases that match TRBD2. The CDR3 length is 15 residues. Germline trimming cut 6 bases from V and 0 bases from J; bases unmatched to any gene: 8. Germline V gene sequence: CDR1 MNHEY, CDR2 SVGAGI. CDR3 nucleotide sequence: TGTGCCAGCAGCGAGAGAAGGACTAGCTCCTACGAGCAGTACTTC. It translates to CASSERRTSSYEQYF.

The chain carries TRBV7-2 and TRBJ2-1; D gene unclear. The V end was cut by 1 base, the J end by 5 bases, with 6 bases between. The CDR3 covers 13 residues. Germline values: CDR1 SGHTA, CDR2 FQGNSA. The CDR3 protein is CASSLGRHNEQFF. As DNA, the CDR3 is TGTGCCAGCAGCTTAGGGCGGCACAATGAGCAGTTCTTC.

The chain uses TRBV4-2 and TRBJ2-3; D unresolved. Germline lookup yields CDR1 LGHNA and CDR2 YNFKEQ. Trimming removed 0 bases at V and 5 bases at J, with 6 bases between. The length of the CDR3 is 13 residues. The CDR3 region has the DNA TGTGCCAGCAGCCAAGACCGTGGAGATACGCAGTATTTT. Encoded protein: CASSQDRGDTQYF.

This clone was observed a few times. The rearrangement links TRBV5-5 to TRBJ1-4; no clear D gene. Germline V gene lookup returns CDR1 SGHKS and CDR2 YYEKEE (reference sequence). The CDR3 contains 16 residues. V was shortened by 0 bases and J by 4 bases, with 13 bases between the two germline ends. The CDR3 bases are TGTGCCAGCAGCTTGGCCGCTGTGCCAGGTAATGAAAAACTGTTTTTT. This codes for CASSLAAVPGNEKLFF.

V and J are TRBV6-5 and TRBJ1-4; D unclear. Looked up from germline, CDR1 is MNHEY and CDR2 is SVGAGI. With 8 bases removed from V and 2 bases from J, the gap between germline ends came to 9 bases. The CDR3 is made up of 13 amino acids. The CDR3 is CASASPTNEKLFF. The CDR3 nucleotides read TGTGCCAGCGCTTCCCCTACTAATGAAAAACTGTTTTTT.

The gene calls are TRBV2 and TRBJ2-2; D unclear. The V gene's germline CDR1 is SNHLY and CDR2 FYNNEI. Trimming left V 4 bases short and J 1 base short, with 7 bases between. The CDR3 contains 14 residues. DNA of the CDR3: TGTGCCAGCAGTGGATGGGTGAACACCGGGGAGCTGTTTTTT. It encodes CASSGWVNTGELFF.